This T cell receptor (beta chain) was profiled in a study of STAT5B mutations in CD4+ large granular lymphocyte leukemia. Study conclusions and caveats: 8/27 top patient clones versus 2/35 control clones were TRBV06-family. Without HLA matching, higher CD4+ than CD8+ T-LGLL clonality could reflect small sample size.

The CDR3 is made up of 15 amino acids. Germline loops: CDR1 SGHAT, CDR2 FQNNGV. With 2 bases removed from V and 0 bases from J, the gap between germline ends came to 10 bases. To note about this clone: Its antigen is not known.

Generated by immunoSEQ multiplex PCR, the TCRdb table keeps only in-frame clones and is missing some. The sample lists some 40,000 clones, 86% occurring once. The J gene is TRBJ1-1, the V gene TRBV11-2; no definite D call. The sequencing sample was made of CD4+ T cells from blood buffy coats. The sequence was collected from a human donor in good health. CDR3: CASSLWGSMNTEAFF. CDR3 bases: TGTGCCAGCAGCTTATGGGGTTCAATGAACACTGAAGCTTTCTTT.